This passage covers 20 T cell receptor beta chains from one sample sequenced in a study of identical twins. In TCRdb, the 5' RACE reads were re-called with MiXCR into one record per CDR3 protein. This table holds 240,000 or so distinct CDR3 sequences, 10% to 15% found once. The data were also submitted as part of a second study, on yellow fever vaccine responses in identical twins.

The sequenced sample consisted of memory (CD45RO+) T cells sorted from blood. The receptor set was obtained from a woman younger than 35 in good health.

Only a few counts were recorded for this clonotype. The rearrangement links TRBV7-8 to TRBJ2-1; 11 positions agree with TRBD2. This CDR3 comprises 16 residues. CDR1 is SGHVS and CDR2 is FQNEAQ in the germline V gene. V dropped 2 bases and J dropped 8; count of bases not matched to a gene: 8. As DNA, the CDR3 is TGTGCCAGCAGCTTACAATTAGCGGGGGGGCCCTATGAGCAGTTCTTC. Its protein product is CASSLQLAGGPYEQFF.

This clonotype came up a few times. J is TRBJ1-2 and V is TRBV9, with 7 bases matching TRBD1. This CDR3 comprises 14 residues. V trimming: 3 bases; J trimming: 5 bases; junction bases outside the gene matches: 7. Germline-derived CDR1 and CDR2 are SGDLS and YYNGEE. The CDR3 region is CASSAQGISYGYTF. The CDR3 nucleotides are TGTGCCAGCAGCGCACAGGGGATCTCTTATGGCTACACCTTC. The full variable domain, with the rest looked up from reference TRBV9 and TRBJ1-2, is DSGVTQTPKHLITATGQRVTLRCSPRSGDLSVYWYQQSLDQGLQFLIQYYNGEERAKGNILERFSAQQFPDLHSELNLSSLELGDSALYFCASSAQGISYGYTFGSGTRLTVV.

By share, this clonotype counts as medium-sized. J is TRBJ1-1 and V is TRBV5-1; D possibly corresponds to TRBD1 (6 bases). V gave up 4 bases and J gave up 6 bases, with 19 bases separating them. This CDR3 comprises 15 residues. Germline values: CDR1 SGHRS, CDR2 YFSETQ. The CDR3 region is CASSDTGTLGAEAFF. The DNA of the CDR3 is TGCGCCAGCAGCGATACCGGGACATTGGGGGCTGAAGCTTTCTTT. Based on the CDR3 plus reference TRBV5-1 and TRBJ1-1, the full variable domain is KAGVTQTPRYLIKTRGQQVTLSCSPISGHRSVSWYQQTPGQGLQFLFEYFSETQRNKGNFPGRFSGRQFSNSRSEMNVSTLELGDSALYLCASSDTGTLGAEAFFGQGTRLTVV.

This clonotype was observed at least ten times. The rearrangement joins TRBV2 to TRBJ1-5, with TRBD1 matching over 8 bases. From germline, CDR1 is SNHLY and CDR2 FYNNEI. Trimming removed 4 bases from V and 4 bases from J; junction bases left unmatched: 9. The CDR3 has 16 residues. As DNA, the CDR3 is TGTGCCAGCAGTGCGGGCATGACAGGGGTTAATCAGCCCCAGCATTTT. It translates to CASSAGMTGVNQPQHF.

The chain recombines TRBV4-1 with TRBJ2-7, with 9 bases fitting TRBD1. CDR3 length: 15 amino acids. With 3 bases clipped from V and 2 bases from J, the junction kept 5 bases outside the gene matches. Germline lookup yields CDR1 MGHRA and CDR2 YSYEKL. CDR3 nucleotides: TGCGCCAGCAGCCATCCGGGACAGGGCACCTACGAGCAGTACTTC. Translation: CASSHPGQGTYEQYF.

V gene TRBV2 combines with J gene TRBJ2-2, with D perhaps matching TRBD2 (5 bases). The CDR3 totals 14 residues. Germline V gene data show CDR1 as SNHLY and CDR2 as FYNNEI. Trimming left V 6 bases short and J 4 bases short, with 12 bases between. CDR3 residues: CASRGGPGTGELFF. Written as DNA, the CDR3 is TGTGCCAGCAGGGGCGGGCCTGGCACCGGGGAGCTGTTTTTT.

This clonotype was seen ten or more times. This rearrangement joins TRBV12-3 or TRBV12-4 to TRBJ2-3; possibly TRBD2 for D (6 bases). The CDR3 loop spans 14 amino acids. The germline V and J ends were trimmed by 4 bases and 1 base, with 9 bases remaining between them. The DNA of the CDR3 is TGTGCCAGCAGTTATGGGACTGGCACAGATACGCAGTATTTT. Protein product: CASSYGTGTDTQYF.

The chain uses TRBV11-2 and TRBJ2-4, with TRBD2 identical over 9 bases. Trimming cost V 4 bases and J 3 bases; bases outside gene matches: 13. This CDR3 region has 18 residues. Germline-derived CDR1 and CDR2 are SGHAT and FQNNGV. This CDR3 reads CASSSVGSGSESKNIQYF. In DNA, the CDR3 is TGTGCCAGCAGCTCCGTTGGTAGCGGGAGTGAAAGCAAAAACATTCAGTACTTC.

This chain links TRBV20-1 with TRBJ2-1; 8 positions agree with TRBD1. The V gene end was trimmed by 3 bases and the J gene end by 7 bases; junction bases not matched to a gene: 5. CDR1 DFQATT and CDR2 SNEGSKA come from the germline V gene (reference sequence). CDR3 length: 13 amino acids. CDR3 sequence reads: CSARGQVWNEQFF. Here the CDR3 DNA reads TGCAGTGCTAGGGGACAGGTGTGGAATGAGCAGTTCTTC.

This clonotype was seen many times. The CDR3 DNA sequence: TGCGCCAGCAGCCAACCGGAAAGCTGCCCGTACTTC. It yields the protein CASSQPESCPYF. The chain is built from TRBV4-3 and TRBJ2-7; the D is unclear. V was trimmed by 2 bases and J by 12 bases, leaving 14 bases between them. This CDR3 comprises 12 residues. CDR1 is LGHNA, CDR2 YSLEER, per germline.

This clonotype was seen only a few times. The chain is built from TRBV29-1 and TRBJ2-1; 13 positions match TRBD2. The CDR3 is 14 amino acids. V gave up 5 bases and J gave up 5 bases; unmatched junction bases: 3. Germline-derived CDR1 and CDR2 are SQVTM and ANQGSEA. The CDR3 protein is CSVWTSGRNNEQFF. CDR3 DNA: TGCAGCGTTTGGACTAGCGGGAGAAACAATGAGCAGTTCTTC.

This clonotype was seen only a few times. The CDR3 protein is CASSYNLAGHAQYF. CDR3 nucleotides: TGTGCCAGCAGTTACAACCTAGCGGGACACGCGCAGTACTTC. This chain connects TRBV6-5 to TRBJ2-7, with TRBD2 matching over 9 bases. The V segment lost 2 bases and the J segment 9 bases; nucleotides outside the gene matches: 8. CDR1 and CDR2 (germline): MNHEY, SVGAGI. The CDR3 spans 14 residues.

This clonotype was seen a few times. This chain joins TRBV3-1 and TRBJ2-7, with D unclear. Trimming pared 0 bases from V and 7 bases from J, leaving 7 bases between. The CDR3 is made up of 12 amino acids. Germline loops: CDR1 LGHDT, CDR2 YNNKEL (reference sequence). CDR3: CASSQDLGEQYF. The CDR3 coding sequence is TGTGCCAGCAGCCAAGATTTGGGGGAGCAGTACTTC.

The gene calls are TRBV7-2 and TRBJ2-3, with D uncertain. The CDR3 runs 12 residues. V was pared by 1 base and J by 8 bases, with 7 bases between. Germline V gene lookup returns CDR1 SGHTA and CDR2 FQGNSA. The CDR3: CASSLVDGTQYF. DNA for the CDR3: TGTGCCAGCAGCTTAGTAGACGGTACGCAGTATTTT.

As concerns this clonotype: This may come from a read error, since a much larger clone is one base off. The chain is built from TRBV6-2 or TRBV6-3 and TRBJ2-7, with TRBD1 identical over 11 bases. The CDR3 consists of 14 residues. Trimming cost V 5 bases and J 6 bases; bases outside gene matches: 6. Germline V gives CDR1 MNHEY, CDR2 SVGEGT. The DNA for the CDR3 is TGTGCCAGCAGTATGGACAGGGGGCGCGCCGAGCAGTACTTC. Residues: CASSMDRGRAEQYF.

About this clonotype: Mismatch with germline at one junction end may stem from a read error. This sequence joins TRBV7-7 and TRBJ2-1; 9 bases fit TRBD2. This CDR3 contains 16 residues. Per germline, CDR1 SSHAT and CDR2 FNYEAQ (reference sequence). DNA of the CDR3: TGTGCTAGCAGCTTAGTTTTAGCGGGAGCGGGCAATGAGCAGTTCTTC. Amino acid sequence: CASSLVLAGAGNEQFF.

This rearrangement joins TRBV29-1 to TRBJ1-1; tentatively, D is TRBD1 (6 bases). Trimming took off 6 bases at V and 4 bases at J, with 15 bases between the two ends. The germline V gene has CDR1 SQVTM and CDR2 ANQGSEA. CDR3 length: 13 residues. Written as DNA, the CDR3 is TGCAGCGTCACAGGCGGAGGGGGCACTGAAGCTTTCTTT. Translating gives CSVTGGGGTEAFF.

The rearrangement joins TRBV7-8 to TRBJ2-5, with D perhaps TRBD1 (6 bases). V was clipped by 1 base and J by 2 bases, with 14 bases between them. The germline V gene encodes CDR1 SGHVS and CDR2 FQNEAQ. The CDR3 is made up of 16 amino acids. CDR3 residues: CASSLEGLGAQETQYF. CDR3 coding DNA: TGTGCCAGCAGCTTAGAGGGGCTGGGGGCACAAGAGACCCAGTACTTC.

V usage is TRBV7-9 and J usage is TRBJ2-2; 9 nucleotides match TRBD1. The CDR3 sequence is 15 residues long. Germline V gives CDR1 SEHNR, CDR2 FQNEAQ (reference sequence). V trimming: 5 bases; J trimming: 6 bases; junction bases outside the gene matches: 7. The CDR3 DNA sequence: TGTGCCAGCAGCGCCGGGACAGGGTTTCCCGGGGAGCTGTTTTTT. Protein product: CASSAGTGFPGELFF.

This clonotype was counted ten times or more. The rearrangement links TRBV5-1 to TRBJ2-1; TRBD1 might be the D (7 bases). Trimming took 4 bases from V and 4 from J, leaving 18 bases between them. In germline, CDR1 is SGHRS, CDR2 YFSETQ. The CDR3 totals 16 residues. The DNA of the CDR3 is TGCGCCAGCAGCCAGGAGGGACAGAATCTTTACAATGAGCAGTTCTTC. Its protein product is CASSQEGQNLYNEQFF. Looking up the rest from reference TRBV5-1 and TRBJ2-1 gives the full variable domain: KAGVTQTPRYLIKTRGQQVTLSCSPISGHRSVSWYQQTPGQGLQFLFEYFSETQRNKGNFPGRFSGRQFSNSRSEMNVSTLELGDSALYLCASSQEGQNLYNEQFFGPGTRLTVL.